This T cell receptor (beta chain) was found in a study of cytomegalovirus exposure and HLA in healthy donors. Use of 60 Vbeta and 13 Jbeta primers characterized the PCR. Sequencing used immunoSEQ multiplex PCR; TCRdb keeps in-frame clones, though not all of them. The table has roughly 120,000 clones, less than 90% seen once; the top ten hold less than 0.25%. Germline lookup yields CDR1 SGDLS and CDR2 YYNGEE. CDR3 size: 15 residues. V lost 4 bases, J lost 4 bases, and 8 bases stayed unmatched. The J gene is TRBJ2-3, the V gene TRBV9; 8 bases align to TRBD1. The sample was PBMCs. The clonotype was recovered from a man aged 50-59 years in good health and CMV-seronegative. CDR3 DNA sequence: TGTGCCAGCAGCCCTCGGACAGGGTCAGCAGATACGCAGTATTTT. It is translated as CASSPRTGSADTQYF.